Given below is one TCR beta chain in context. It lacks a known antigen. Base-call qualities are not available, and no considerably larger clone is one nucleotide away. The source of the sample is a study of CD8 T cells in ankylosing spondylitis (dated by TCRdb to between 2016 and 2019). Regarding the research as a whole: The study set out to find disease-linked TCR variants by profiling T cell receptor beta repertoires in ankylosing spondylitis patients and healthy donors. The whole study cohort included over 85 healthy donors and around 24 ankylosing spondylitis patients. Samples of peripheral blood were taken, and for ankylosing spondylitis patients, synovial fluid was collected as well. General study outcomes and caveats: Some TCR beta motif variants had previously been reported in synovial fluid and blood of reactive arthritis patients, which suggested common disease-initiation mechanisms. In peripheral blood, the disease-linked clones were found at relatively low frequencies and had a CD8+ phenotype. The disease-linked clones were reported to be significantly enriched in matched synovial fluid samples from ankylosing spondylitis patients. Blood from ankylosing spondylitis patients appeared to be characterized by a TCR beta motif made up of several highly homologous amino acid variants.

Sequencing took place on an Illumina HiSeq 2500. Quantitative 5'-RACE with molecular barcodes was used to prepare TCR beta libraries. The original methods were these. Disease-linked TCR variants were identified with a new computational method built on a probabilistic model of VDJ rearrangement. TCRdb reanalyzed the raw reads on its own, using fastp at Q25 for trimming and MiXCR for clone calling, and kept in-frame beta chains. A single entry per CDR3 protein holds the most common genes and DNA from its merged rows. For this entry, the V and J calls and clone size follow TCRdb and not the study's own pipeline. The sample data list more than 150,000 distinct CDR3 sequences, and around a tenth of these were observed just once. The ten top clones hold roughly 29% of the sample. V and J are truncated by 5 bases and 2 bases respectively, leaving an intervening sequence of 15 bases. The CDR3 has 15 amino acids, counting the end cysteine and phenylalanine. CDR3 DNA is the only sequence kept; it has 45 bases, read in frame from the first base. The CDR1 and CDR2 encoded by the germline V gene (reference sequence) are LNHDA and SQIVND.

The sequencing sample was made of blood, either unsorted or a sorted T cell fraction (not recorded which). The chain couples TRBV19 to TRBJ1-1, with the D gene call left open. The receptor was isolated from a male donor with ankylosing spondylitis or in good health (not recorded which). For the CDR3, the sequence is CASSPQRVRNTEAFF. The sequenced DNA: TGTGCCAGTAGTCCCCAGAGGGTCAGAAACACTGAAGCTTTCTTT.